The sequence of this T cell receptor beta chain was determined in a study of post-analysis software for immune sequencing data. Whole-study context: Relapsing-remitting, secondary progressive and progressive-relapsing multiple sclerosis were all included among the disease courses. Study-wide results and limits: Diversity measured as normalized Chao1 was significantly lower in multiple sclerosis patients than in controls. In patients, about 5 TRBV segments were more frequent than in controls, with TRBV5-6, TRBV5-1 and TRBV20-1 among them. Under the F measure, samples that were prepared in one batch clustered strongly together.

cDNA libraries for TCR beta contained unique molecular identifiers. TCRdb reanalysed the PCR reads using MiXCR and keeps one entry per CDR3 protein. This table has roughly 540,000 distinct CDR3 sequences, around 31% appearing once. About this clonotype itself: What it binds is unknown.

Germline V gene lookup returns CDR1 MNHNS and CDR2 SASEGT. Unmatched junction bases numbered 6, after V lost 1 base and J lost 0 bases. This CDR3 contains 19 residues. Material: blood. The genes are TRBV6-1 and TRBJ2-4, with TRBD2 matching over 13 bases. The sequence came from a girl between 2 and 17 years old with multiple sclerosis. The CDR3 region has the DNA TGTGCCAGCAGTGAAGAGGGACTAGCGGGGCCACTAGCCAAAAACATTCAGTACTTC. It codes for CASSEEGLAGPLAKNIQYF.